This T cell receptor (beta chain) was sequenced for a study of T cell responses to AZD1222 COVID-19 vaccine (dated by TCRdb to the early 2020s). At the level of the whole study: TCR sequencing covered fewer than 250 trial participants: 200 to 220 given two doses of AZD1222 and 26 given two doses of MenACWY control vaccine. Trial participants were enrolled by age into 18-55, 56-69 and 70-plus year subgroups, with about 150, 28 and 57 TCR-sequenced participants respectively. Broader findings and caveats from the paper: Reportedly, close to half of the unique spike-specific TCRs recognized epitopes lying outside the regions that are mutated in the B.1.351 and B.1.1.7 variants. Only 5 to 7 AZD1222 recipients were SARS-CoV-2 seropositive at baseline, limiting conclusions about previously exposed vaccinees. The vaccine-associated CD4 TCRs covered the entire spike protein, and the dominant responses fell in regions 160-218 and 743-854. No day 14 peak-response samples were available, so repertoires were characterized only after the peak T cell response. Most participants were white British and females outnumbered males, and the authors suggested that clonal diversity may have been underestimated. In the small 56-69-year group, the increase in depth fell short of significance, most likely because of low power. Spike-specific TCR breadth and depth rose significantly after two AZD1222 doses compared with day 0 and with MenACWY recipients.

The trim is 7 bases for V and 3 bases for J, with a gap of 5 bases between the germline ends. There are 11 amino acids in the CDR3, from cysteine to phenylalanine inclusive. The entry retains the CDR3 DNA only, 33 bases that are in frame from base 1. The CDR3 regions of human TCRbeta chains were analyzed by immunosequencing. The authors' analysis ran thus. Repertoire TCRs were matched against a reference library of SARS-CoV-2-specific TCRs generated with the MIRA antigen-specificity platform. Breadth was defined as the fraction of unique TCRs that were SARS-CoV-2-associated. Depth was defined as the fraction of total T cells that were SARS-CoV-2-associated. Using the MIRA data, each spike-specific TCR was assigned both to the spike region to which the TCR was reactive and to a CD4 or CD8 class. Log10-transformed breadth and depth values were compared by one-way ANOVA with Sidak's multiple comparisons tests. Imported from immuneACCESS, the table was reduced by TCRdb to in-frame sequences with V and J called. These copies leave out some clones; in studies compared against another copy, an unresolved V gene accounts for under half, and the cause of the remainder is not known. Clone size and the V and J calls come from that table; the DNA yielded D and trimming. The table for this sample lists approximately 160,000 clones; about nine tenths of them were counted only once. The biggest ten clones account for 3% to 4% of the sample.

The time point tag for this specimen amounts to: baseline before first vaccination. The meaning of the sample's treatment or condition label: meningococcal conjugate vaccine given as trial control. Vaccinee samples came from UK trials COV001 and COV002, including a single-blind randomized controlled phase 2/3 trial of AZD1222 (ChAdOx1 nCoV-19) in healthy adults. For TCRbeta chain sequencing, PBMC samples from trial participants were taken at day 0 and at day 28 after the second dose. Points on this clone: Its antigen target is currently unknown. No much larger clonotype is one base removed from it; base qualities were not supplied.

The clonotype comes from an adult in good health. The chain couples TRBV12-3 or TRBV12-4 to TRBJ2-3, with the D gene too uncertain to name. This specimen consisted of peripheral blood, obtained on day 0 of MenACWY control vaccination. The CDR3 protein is CASTHTDTQYF. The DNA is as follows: TGTGCCAGCACTCATACAGATACGCAGTATTTT.